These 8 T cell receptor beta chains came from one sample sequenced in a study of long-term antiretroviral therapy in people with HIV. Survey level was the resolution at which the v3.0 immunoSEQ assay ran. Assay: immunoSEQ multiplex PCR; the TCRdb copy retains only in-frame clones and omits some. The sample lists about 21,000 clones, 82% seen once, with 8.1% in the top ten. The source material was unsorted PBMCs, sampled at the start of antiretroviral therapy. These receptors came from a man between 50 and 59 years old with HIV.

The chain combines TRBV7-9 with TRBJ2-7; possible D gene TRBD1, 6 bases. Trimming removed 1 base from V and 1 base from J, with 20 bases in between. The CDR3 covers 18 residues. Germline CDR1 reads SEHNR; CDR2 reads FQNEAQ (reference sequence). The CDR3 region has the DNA TGTGCCAGCAGCTTAGGCTCTGAGTCGAGGACAGTTTCCTACGAGCAGTACTTC. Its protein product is CASSLGSESRTVSYEQYF.

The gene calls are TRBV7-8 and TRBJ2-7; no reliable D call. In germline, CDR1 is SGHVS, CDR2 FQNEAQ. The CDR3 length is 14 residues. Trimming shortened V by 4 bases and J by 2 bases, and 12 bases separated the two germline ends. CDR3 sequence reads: CASSSERVPYEQYF. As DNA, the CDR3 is TGTGCCAGCAGCTCGGAAAGGGTTCCCTACGAGCAGTACTTC. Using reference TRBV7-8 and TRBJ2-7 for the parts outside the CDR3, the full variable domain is GAGVSQSPRYKVAKRGQDVALRCDPISGHVSLFWYQQALGQGPEFLTYFQNEAQLDKSGLPSDRFFAERPEGSVSTLKIQRTQQEDSAVYLCASSSERVPYEQYFGPGTRLTVT.

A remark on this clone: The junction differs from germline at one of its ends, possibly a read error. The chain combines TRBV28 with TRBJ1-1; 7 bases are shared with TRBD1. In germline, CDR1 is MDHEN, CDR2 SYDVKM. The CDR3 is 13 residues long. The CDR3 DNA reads TGTGCGAGCACGGGAATCAGGGGGGAAGAAGCTTTCTTT. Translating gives CASTGIRGEEAFF.

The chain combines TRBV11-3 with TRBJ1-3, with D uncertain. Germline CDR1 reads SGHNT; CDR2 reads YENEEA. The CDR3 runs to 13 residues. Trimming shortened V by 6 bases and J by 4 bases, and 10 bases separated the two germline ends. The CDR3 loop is CASRATGGNTIYF. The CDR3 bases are TGTGCCAGCAGAGCGACCGGGGGAAACACCATATATTTT.

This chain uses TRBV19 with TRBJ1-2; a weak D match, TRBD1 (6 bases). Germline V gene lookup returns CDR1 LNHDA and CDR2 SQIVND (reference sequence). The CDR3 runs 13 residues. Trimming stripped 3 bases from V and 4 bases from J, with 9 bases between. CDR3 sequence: CASSMGTTYGYTF. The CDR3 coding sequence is TGTGCCAGTAGTATGGGGACAACCTATGGCTACACCTTC.

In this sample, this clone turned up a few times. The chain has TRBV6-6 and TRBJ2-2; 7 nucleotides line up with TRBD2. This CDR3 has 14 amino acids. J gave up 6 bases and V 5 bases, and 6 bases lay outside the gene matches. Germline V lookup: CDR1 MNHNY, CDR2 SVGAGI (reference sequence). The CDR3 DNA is TGTGCCAGCAGTGGCGGGAGCGTCGCCGGGGAGCTGTTTTTT. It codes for CASSGGSVAGELFF.

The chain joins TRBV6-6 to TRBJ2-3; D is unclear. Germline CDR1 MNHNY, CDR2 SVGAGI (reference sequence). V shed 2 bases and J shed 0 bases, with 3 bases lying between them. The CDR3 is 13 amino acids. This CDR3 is CASSYPSTDTQYF. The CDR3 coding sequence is TGTGCCAGCAGTTACCCCAGCACAGATACGCAGTATTTT.

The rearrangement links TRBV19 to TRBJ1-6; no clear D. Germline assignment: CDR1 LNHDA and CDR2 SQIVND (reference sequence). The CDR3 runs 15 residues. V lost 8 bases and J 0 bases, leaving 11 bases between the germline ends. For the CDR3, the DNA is TGTGCCAGTCAAAAAATCGGCTCCTATAATTCACCCCTCCACTTT. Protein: CASQKIGSYNSPLHF.